Included here is one T cell receptor (beta chain) sequence, with context. Its antigen is not identified. V gave up 4 bases and J gave up 6 bases, with 10 bases separating them. The CDR3 runs 13 residues. From germline, CDR1 is MNHNY and CDR2 SVGAGI (reference sequence). Primers included in the PCR were 60 Vbeta and 13 Jbeta primers. Assay: immunoSEQ multiplex PCR; the TCRdb copy retains only in-frame clones and omits some. The sample lists some 140,000 clones, 60% to 85% seen once, with around 1.2% in the top ten. The data were obtained in a study of cytomegalovirus exposure and HLA in healthy donors. Study observations and caveats: In most subjects, TCR beta sequences reportedly gave accurate predictions of HLA-A and HLA-B alleles.

The sequencing sample was made of PBMCs. The V and J genes are TRBV6-6 and TRBJ2-1; D perhaps matches TRBD2 (5 bases). The sequence derives from a male donor in good health and CMV-seropositive. CDR3 in DNA: TGTGCCAGCAGTTCCCATCTAGCCAATGAGCAGTTCTTC. It encodes CASSSHLANEQFF.